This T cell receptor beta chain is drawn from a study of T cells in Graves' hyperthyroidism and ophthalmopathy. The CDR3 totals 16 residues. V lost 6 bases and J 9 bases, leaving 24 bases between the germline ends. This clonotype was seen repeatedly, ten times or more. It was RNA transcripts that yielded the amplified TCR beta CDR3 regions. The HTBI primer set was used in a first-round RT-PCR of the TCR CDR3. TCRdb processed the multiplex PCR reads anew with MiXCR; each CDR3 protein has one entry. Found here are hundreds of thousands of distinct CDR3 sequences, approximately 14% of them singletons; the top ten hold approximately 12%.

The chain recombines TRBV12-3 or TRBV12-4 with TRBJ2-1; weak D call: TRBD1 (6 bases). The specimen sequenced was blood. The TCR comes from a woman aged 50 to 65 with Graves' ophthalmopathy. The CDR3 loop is CASSPRLVPTRGEQFF. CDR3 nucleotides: TGTGCCAGCAGCCCTCGCTTAGTGCCCACCAGGGGTGAGCAGTTCTTC.